The present T cell receptor beta chain was sequenced within a study of cytomegalovirus exposure and HLA in healthy donors. General study results and limits: In vitro assays verified that a few CMV-associated chains recognized CMV antigens specifically.

Data came from immunoSEQ multiplex PCR; TCRdb stores just in-frame clones and leaves some out. Seen here are 150,000 to 200,000 clones, 84% observed once, and the top ten hold around 7%. With regard to this clone: The antigen remains undetermined.

The ends lost 5 bases at V and 6 bases at J; junction bases unmatched: 15. Germline values: CDR1 MDHEN, CDR2 SYDVKM. This CDR3 comprises 17 residues. This sequence originates from a man aged 18-30 years in good health and CMV-seropositive. The rearrangement joins TRBV28 to TRBJ2-1, with 8 nucleotides matching TRBD2. The sample was PBMCs. The CDR3 bases are TGTGCCAGCAGTCCCCTTTTTTTCGGGAGGGCCGGCAATGAGCAGTTCTTC. This gives the protein CASSPLFFGRAGNEQFF.